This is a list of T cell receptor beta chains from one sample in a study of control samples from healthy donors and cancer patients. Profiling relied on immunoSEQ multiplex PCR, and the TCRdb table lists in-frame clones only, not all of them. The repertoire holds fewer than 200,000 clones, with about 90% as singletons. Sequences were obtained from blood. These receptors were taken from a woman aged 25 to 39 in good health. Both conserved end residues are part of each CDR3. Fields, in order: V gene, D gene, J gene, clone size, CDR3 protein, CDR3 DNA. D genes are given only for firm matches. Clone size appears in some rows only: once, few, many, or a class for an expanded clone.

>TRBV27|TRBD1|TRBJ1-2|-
CASSLGGTGGSYTF
TGTGCCAGCAGTTTAGGTGGGACAGGGGGCAGCTACACCTTC
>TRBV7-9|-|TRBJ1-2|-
CASSLEIGANYGYTF
TGTGCCAGCAGCTTAGAAATCGGGGCTAACTATGGCTACACCTTC
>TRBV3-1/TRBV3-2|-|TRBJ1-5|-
CASSQGRVQPQHF
TGTGCCAGCAGCCAAGGCAGGGTTCAGCCCCAGCATTTT
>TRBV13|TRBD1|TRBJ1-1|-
CASSSKRGLTEAFF
TGTGCCAGCAGCTCTAAGAGGGGGCTAACTGAAGCTTTCTTT
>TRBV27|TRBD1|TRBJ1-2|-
CASSLSGQIYGYTF
TGTGCCAGCAGTTTATCGGGACAGATCTATGGCTACACCTTC
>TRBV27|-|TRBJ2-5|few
CASSLGTDGSETQYF
TGTGCCAGCAGTTTGGGGACGGATGGCAGTGAGACCCAGTACTTC
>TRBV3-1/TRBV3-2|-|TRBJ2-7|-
CASSSLRHEQYF
TGTGCCAGCAGCTCCTTAAGACATGAGCAGTACTTC
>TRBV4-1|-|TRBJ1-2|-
CASSPQTKANYGYTF
TGCGCCAGCAGCCCCCAGACCAAAGCTAACTATGGCTACACCTTC
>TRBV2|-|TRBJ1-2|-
CASSEVSYGYTF
TGTGCCAGCAGTGAAGTCAGTTATGGCTACACCTTC
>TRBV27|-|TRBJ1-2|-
CASTPRWTYPANYGYTF
TGTGCCAGCACCCCCCGGTGGACATACCCAGCTAACTATGGCTACACCTTC
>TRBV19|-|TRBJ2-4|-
CASSFSQLAKNIQYF
TGTGCCAGTAGCTTTTCGCAGCTAGCCAAAAACATTCAGTACTTC
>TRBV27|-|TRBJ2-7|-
CASSLGGRSSYEQYF
TGTGCCAGCAGTTTGGGGGGCAGGAGCTCCTACGAGCAGTACTTC
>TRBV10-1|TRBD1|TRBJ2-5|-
CASSAGTGYQETQYF
TGCGCCAGCAGTGCCGGGACAGGGTACCAAGAGACCCAGTACTTC
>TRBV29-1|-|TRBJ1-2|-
CSVGIGTDNYGYTF
TGCAGCGTTGGTATCGGGACGGATAACTATGGCTACACCTTC
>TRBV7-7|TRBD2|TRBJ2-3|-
CASSLGTSGDLFSTDTQYF
TGTGCTAGCAGCTTAGGGACTAGCGGGGACCTTTTTTCCACAGATACGCAGTATTTT
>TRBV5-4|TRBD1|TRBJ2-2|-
CASSRDSNTGELFF
TGTGCCAGCAGCAGGGACAGTAATACCGGGGAGCTGTTTTTT